The table lists the clone carrying this TCR beta chain with many counts. Its antigen is currently unknown. The time point was: newly diagnosed GD, antithyroid drugs for less than 3 months. PBMCs provided the RNA from which the TCR library was made. This sample was included in a study of regulatory T cells in long-lasting Graves disease. Study findings and constraints: Persistent patients shared 2,500 to 3,000 public clonotypes among themselves. Newly diagnosed patients shared fewer, at around 970.

The length of the CDR3 is 15 residues. With 6 bases clipped from V and 4 bases from J, the junction kept 10 bases outside the gene matches. CDR3 regions were amplified by Arm-PCR using iRepertoire HTBI primers to build TCR beta libraries. TCRdb reprocessed the multiplex PCR reads with MiXCR, giving one entry per CDR3 protein. The sample lists a few hundred thousand distinct CDR3 sequences; 13% were seen once. In addition, the sample was reused for a study of T cells in Graves' hyperthyroidism and ophthalmopathy. From that study: The hyperthyroidism patients had all been newly diagnosed, and their disease duration was under 2 months. Their ages ranged from 18 to 65 years. During a first-round RT-PCR of the TCR CDR3, the HTBI primer set was used.

This chain joins TRBV12-3 or TRBV12-4 and TRBJ2-7, with 9 bases identical to TRBD2. Here the sequenced sample was peripheral blood mononuclear cells (PBMCs), taken at new diagnosis, from a patient treated with antithyroid drugs. The sequence was obtained from a man younger than 40 with Graves disease. The DNA of the CDR3 is TGTGCCAGCAGCGGCGGGGGGGAGGGCCGGTACGAGCAGTACTTC. It translates to CASSGGGEGRYEQYF.